Listed below are T cell receptor beta chains from one sample, sequenced in a study of blood T cell repertoires in COVID-19. The data were produced by immunoSEQ multiplex PCR, yet TCRdb's version contains in-frame clones alone and is incomplete. This table has about 120,000 clones, approximately 85% appearing once. The material sequenced was peripheral blood. Every receptor here comes from a woman of 80 years or more with acute or convalescent COVID-19. CDR3s include the opening cysteine and the closing phenylalanine or tryptophan. D genes are given only for firm matches. Not every row has a clone size; where given, it reads once, few, many or a size class.

TRBD1	TRBV10-3	TRBJ1-5	few	TGTGCCACCCAAACGACAGGGGGACCGGGCGGCCAGCATTTT	CATQTTGGPGGQHF
.	TRBV18	TRBJ1-2	.	TGTGCCAGCTCACCACTCGTTCTACCCTATGGCTACACCTTC	CASSPLVLPYGYTF
.	TRBV14	TRBJ2-7	.	TGTGCCAGCAGCCAAGATCGAGCGAGTGCCTACGAGCAGTACTTC	CASSQDRASAYEQYF
.	TRBV14	TRBJ1-3	.	TGTGCCAGCAACAGGGCTTCTGGAAACACCATATATTTT	CASNRASGNTIYF
.	TRBV4-1	TRBJ1-4	.	TGCGCCAGCAGCCGTACGACAGGAGAAAATGAAAAACTGTTTTTT	CASSRTTGENEKLFF
.	TRBV4-3	TRBJ2-7	.	TGCGCCAGCAGCCAAGATGCCTGGGGAGGCTACGAGCAGTACTTC	CASSQDAWGGYEQYF
.	TRBV15	TRBJ1-5	once	TGTGCCACCAGCAGAGATCCGAGCAATCAGCCCCAGCATTTT	CATSRDPSNQPQHF
TRBD1	TRBV5-5	TRBJ1-2	.	TGTGCCAGCAGCGTAGGGGGCAACTATGGCTACACCTTC	CASSVGGNYGYTF
.	TRBV9	TRBJ1-1	.	TGTGCCAGCAGCGTAGATGGCGGAGGGTACACTGAAGCTTTCTTT	CASSVDGGGYTEAFF
.	TRBV28	TRBJ1-1	.	TGTGCCAGCAGTTTACTTCAGGGTCCTGAAGCTTTCTTT	CASSLLQGPEAFF
.	TRBV7-9	TRBJ2-1	.	TGTGCCAGCAGCTTAAGGCCAGGGAAGTTCTCACCGCGCGGCAATGAGCAGTTCTTC	CASSLRPGKFSPRGNEQFF
TRBD1	TRBV19	TRBJ2-3	.	TGTGCCAGTAGTATGCTCCCGGGACAGGGGAAAACGCAGTATTTT	CASSMLPGQGKTQYF
TRBD2	TRBV7-2	TRBJ2-2	.	TGTGCCAGCAGCTCCGGCGGGGGACCCACCGGGGAGCTGTTTTTT	CASSSGGGPTGELFF
.	TRBV28	TRBJ1-2	.	TGTGCCAGCCAGGGGACCTACTATGGCTACACCTTC	CASQGTYYGYTF
TRBD2	TRBV19	TRBJ2-1	.	TGTGCCAGTAGGGGACCGGGACTAGCGGGGGCCTTAAAATCCTACAATGAGCAGTTCTTC	CASRGPGLAGALKSYNEQFF
TRBD1	TRBV19	TRBJ1-2	once	TGTGCCAGTATTCCCGCTACAGGGGGCGTCTATGGCTACACCTTC	CASIPATGGVYGYTF
.	TRBV29-1	TRBJ1-1	.	TGCAGCGTTGTAGGCGGGGGCTCGGGCCTCCAGAGGAATGCTTTCTTT	CSVVGGGSGLQRNAFF
TRBD1	TRBV7-9	TRBJ1-1	once	TGTGCCAGCAGCTTTGGGACAGGGAGAGACACTGAAGCTTTCTTT	CASSFGTGRDTEAFF
.	TRBV19	TRBJ1-6	.	TGTGCCAGTAGTAGATCGTCCTGGTCGAGCTCCTATAATTCACCCCTCCACTTT	CASSRSSWSSSYNSPLHF
TRBD1	TRBV19	TRBJ1-2	.	TGTGCCAGTAGTCAGAAGGGGGCTTGGGATGGCTACACCTTC	CASSQKGAWDGYTF
.	TRBV6-1	TRBJ1-1	.	TGTGCCAGCAGTGAAGCGCTTCAGGGTTCTGAAGCTTTCTTT	CASSEALQGSEAFF
TRBD1	TRBV4-2	TRBJ1-1	.	TGTGCCAGCAGCCAAGACCCAGCAGGGGGAGGAACTGAAGCTTTCTTT	CASSQDPAGGGTEAFF